This T cell receptor (beta chain) was profiled in a study of blood T cell repertoires in COVID-19. The wider study: Samples of COVID-19 (acute and convalescent) were obtained from the United States, Italy and Spain. Sample material is recorded as cDNA or gDNA derived from T cells, B-cell-depleted T cells, or PBMCs.

In the authors' workflow: Reference gene primer amplification in the assay estimated nucleated cell counts. Assay used: immunoSEQ multiplex PCR; TCRdb lists only in-frame clones, some missing. V and J calls and clone size are given by that table; D and trimming were obtained from the DNA. Among 60,000 to 70,000 clones listed, about 82% were seen once. CDR3 size: 15 residues. The sequence came from a human donor in a cohort sampled during active COVID-19. This sequence joins TRBV21-1 and TRBJ2-5; the D segment call TRBD2 is taken from the table without a DNA check. TRBV21-1 is termed a pseudogene. Sequenced material: peripheral blood. CDR3 nucleotides: TGTGCCAGCAGCAAAGATACACTAGTACAAGAGACCCAGTACTTC. It specifies CASSKDTLVQETQYF.